A selection of T cell receptor beta chains follows, all from one sample in a study of T cell repertoires in cytomegalovirus infection. No cognate antigen is known for these TCRs. TCRdb analysed the reads with MiXCR anew, one entry per CDR3 protein. The sample yields around 570,000 distinct CDR3 sequences, over 35% seen once. The sequencing here drew on cultured PBMCs, taken from culture after CMV antigen stimulation. The origin of the receptors is a human donor in good health (CMV status not recorded). Some clones in this sample may be carry-over from other donors' samples. The CDR3 runs from the conserved cysteine through the conserved F or W. The D gene is left open where the match is weak. The size of a clone is reported for some rows only, either as once, few or many, or as a class for expanded clones.

d_call clone_size j_call cdr3_length v_call cdr3_nt cdr3_aa
. . TRBJ1-1 19 TRBV14 TGTGCCAGCAGCCAAGCGGTCAACAGGTTTCTCCCGAGGAACACTGAAGCTTTCTTT CASSQAVNRFLPRNTEAFF
TRBD2 . TRBJ2-1 21 TRBV11-2 TGTGCCAGCAGCTTTAATAGGGGCCCTATAGCGGGAGCGGGCTCCTACAATGAGCAGTTCTTC CASSFNRGPIAGAGSYNEQFF
. . TRBJ2-5 15 TRBV4-3 TGCGCCAGCAGCCAAGATCCCGGGGGCGGAGAGACCCAGTACTTC CASSQDPGGGETQYF
. . TRBJ2-2 16 TRBV7-2 TGTGCCAGCAGCCCCCTCCCGGCCGCGAACACCGGGGAGCTGTTTTTT CASSPLPAANTGELFF
TRBD1 . TRBJ1-1 15 TRBV19 TGTGCCAGTAGTCCAGGGGGGCTCCGGGGCACTGAAGCTTTCTTT CASSPGGLRGTEAFF
. . TRBJ2-1 16 TRBV11-2 TGTGCCAGCAGAGCAAGAGGGGGAGTCTCCTACAATGAGCAGTTCTTC CASRARGGVSYNEQFF
. . TRBJ1-5 17 TRBV20-1 TGCAGTGCTAGAGATAGAACCCTGGCAGGAAGCAATCAGCCCCAGCATTTT CSARDRTLAGSNQPQHF
. few TRBJ2-3 16 TRBV7-2 TGTGCCAGCAGCTTAGCTGGGGTGGGGTATTCAGATACGCAGTATTTT CASSLAGVGYSDTQYF
. many TRBJ2-3 14 TRBV7-2 TGTGCCAGCAGTCTACTAGGCTCGCCAGATACGCAGTATTTT CASSLLGSPDTQYF
TRBD2 . TRBJ2-7 13 TRBV6-2/TRBV6-3 TGTGCCAGCAGTCGAAGCGGGAGGATCGAGCAGTACTTC CASSRSGRIEQYF
TRBD2 many TRBJ2-3 16 TRBV7-2 TGTGCCAGCAGCCCTTGGACTAGCGGGGGGCGGGATACGCAGTATTTT CASSPWTSGGRDTQYF
TRBD1 many TRBJ1-1 18 TRBV7-9 TGTGCCAGCAGCTCCCCTAACAGGGGCCCTTTTGGTGATACTGAAGCTTTCTTT CASSSPNRGPFGDTEAFF
. . TRBJ2-5 12 TRBV6-6 TGTGCCAGCAGTAACATAAAAGAGACCCAGTACTTC CASSNIKETQYF
TRBD2 . TRBJ2-7 14 TRBV7-2 TGTGCCAGCAGCATTAGCGGGGGCTCCTACGAGCAGTACTTC CASSISGGSYEQYF
. . TRBJ2-3 15 TRBV4-2 TGTGCCAGCAGCTCCTGGCGGGGGCGGGGAGATACGCAGTATTTT CASSSWRGRGDTQYF
. . TRBJ1-5 14 TRBV2 TGTGCCAGCAGTGGCCAATATAGCAATCGGCCCCAGCATTTT CASSGQYSNRPQHF
TRBD1 . TRBJ2-7 14 TRBV19 TGTGCCAGTAGACACCGGGACAGACCCTACGAGCAGTACTTC CASRHRDRPYEQYF
. once TRBJ2-2 12 TRBV6-2/TRBV6-3 TGTGCCAGCAGTTACAGCGTGGGGGAGCTGTTTTTT CASSYSVGELFF
. few TRBJ2-3 14 TRBV6-5 TGTGCCAGCAGTTACTCCCGACAACAGGGAAGGCAGTATTTT CASSYSRQQGRQYF
TRBD2 . TRBJ2-7 16 TRBV7-2 TGTGCCAGCAGCTTAGGGTCTAGCGGGACCTACTACGAGCAGTACTTC CASSLGSSGTYYEQYF
TRBD2 few TRBJ2-3 13 TRBV7-2 TGTGCCAGCAGCCTCAGCGGGGTGGATACGCAGTATTTT CASSLSGVDTQYF
TRBD1 many TRBJ1-1 14 TRBV7-2 TGTGCCAGCAGCCTCGACAGGGCCGGCACTGAAGCTTTCTTT CASSLDRAGTEAFF
TRBD2 few TRBJ2-3 15 TRBV7-6 TGTGCCAGCAGCTCCCCACATAGCGGGGGGGATACGCAGTATTTT CASSSPHSGGDTQYF
. few TRBJ1-5 16 TRBV7-2 TGTGCCAGCAGCGTTCGGGGTCCTTATAGCAATCAGCCCCAGCATTTT CASSVRGPYSNQPQHF
. . TRBJ2-3 13 TRBV7-9 TGTGCCAGCAGCCAGACCGGGGCAGATACGCAGTATTTT CASSQTGADTQYF
TRBD1 few TRBJ1-4 18 TRBV7-8 TGTGCCAGCAGCTTAAATCGGGGACAGAGGGGGAGAAATGAAAAACTGTTTTTT CASSLNRGQRGRNEKLFF
TRBD2 . TRBJ2-2 16 TRBV4-1 TGCGCCAGCAGCCAAAGGGTAGCGGGAGATGGCGGGGAGCTGTTTTTT CASSQRVAGDGGELFF
TRBD2 once TRBJ2-5 13 TRBV20-1 TGCAGTGCTAGCGGGGGGAGGAAGGAGACCCAGTACTTC CSASGGRKETQYF
. . TRBJ1-5 13 TRBV27 TGTGCCAGCAGTTCGTTCCGGGACATATGGTGGCATTTT CASSSFRDIWWHF
TRBD2 . TRBJ2-5 19 TRBV3-1 TGTGCCAGCAGCCCGGGGACTAGCGGGGGATCCCCCATACAAGAGACCCAGTACTTC CASSPGTSGGSPIQETQYF
. few TRBJ2-7 13 TRBV6-1 TGTGCCAGCAGTGTGGGACCATACTACGAGCAGTACTTC CASSVGPYYEQYF
. few TRBJ2-5 14 TRBV7-6 TGTGCCAGCAGCTCCATTGAAGGGAGCAAGACCCAGTACTTC CASSSIEGSKTQYF
. few TRBJ2-7 15 TRBV4-1 TGCGCCAGCAGCCAAGGAACTGCCGCCTCCTACGAGCAGTACTTC CASSQGTAASYEQYF
TRBD1 . TRBJ2-1 15 TRBV10-3 TGTGCCATCAGTGAGTCTAGGGACAGAGAGGGTCAGCAGTTCTTC CAISESRDREGQQFF
. . TRBJ1-6 13 TRBV7-2 TGTGCCAGCAGTCCCGACAGTGAGTCACCCCTCCACTTT CASSPDSESPLHF
TRBD2 few TRBJ2-5 16 TRBV10-3 TGTGCCATCAGTGAGCCGGGACTAGCGGAGGGAGAGACCCAGTACTTC CAISEPGLAEGETQYF
. . TRBJ2-3 12 TRBV20-1 TGCAGTGCTGGCAGCGGGACAGATACGCAGTATTTT CSAGSGTDTQYF
. few TRBJ1-1 14 TRBV19 TGTGCCAGTAGTATGCAAGCTCGGCGCACTGAAGCTTTCTTT CASSMQARRTEAFF
TRBD1 few TRBJ2-3 15 TRBV7-2 TGTGCCGGGTCGAATACAGGGGGCATCACAGATACGCAGTATTTT CAGSNTGGITDTQYF
TRBD2 . TRBJ2-1 18 TRBV6-5 TGTGCCAGCCAGGGGGCGGGGGCTAGCGGGGGGGCCTTGAATGAGCAGTTCTTC CASQGAGASGGALNEQFF
. . TRBJ2-3 14 TRBV27 TGTGCCAGCGGGCTAGCCCGAAGCACAGATACGCAGTATTTT CASGLARSTDTQYF
. few TRBJ2-1 15 TRBV11-2 TGTGCCAGCAGCCAGATAGGGAAGACGGCCAATGAGCAGTTCTTC CASSQIGKTANEQFF
. few TRBJ2-1 11 TRBV30 TGTGCCTGGAGTCCTCTAGATGAGCAGTTCTTC CAWSPLDEQFF
TRBD2 . TRBJ2-5 14 TRBV10-1 TGCGCCAGCAGCTCGGGAGGTACCGAGGAGACCCAGTACTTC CASSSGGTEETQYF
. . TRBJ2-1 14 TRBV28 TGTGCCAGCAGTATGGCGGGCCTGTACAATGAGCAGTTCTTC CASSMAGLYNEQFF
. . TRBJ2-3 14 TRBV27 TGTGCCAGCAGTCCCTCGACAGCACAAGATACGCAGTATTTT CASSPSTAQDTQYF
TRBD2 . TRBJ2-2 16 TRBV7-9 TGTGCCAGCAGCTTAATACTAGCGGAGGGCACCGGGGAGCTGTTTTTT CASSLILAEGTGELFF
. once TRBJ1-4 14 TRBV12-3/TRBV12-4 TGTGCCAGCAGCCCCAGGGGAGGGAGTGTAAAACTGTTTTTT CASSPRGGSVKLFF
. . TRBJ1-5 14 TRBV27 TGTGCCAGCAGGTTAGGGAGGGGCGAACAGCCCCAGCATTTT CASRLGRGEQPQHF
. . TRBJ2-3 14 TRBV7-2 TGTGCCAGCAGCTTATTCCTCCAAACAGATACGCAGTATTTT CASSLFLQTDTQYF
. few TRBJ1-5 16 TRBV2 TGTGCCAGCAGTGCAAGACGGTTATATAGCAATCAGCCCCAGCATTTT CASSARRLYSNQPQHF
. . TRBJ2-1 18 TRBV19 TGTGCCAGTCGGGCGGGTAGAGGGGACCCAGGGTCCTACAATGAGCAGTTCTTC CASRAGRGDPGSYNEQFF
. . TRBJ2-7 14 TRBV12-3/TRBV12-4 TGTGCCAGCAGCCCGCCCTGGACTGGTGAGGAGCAGTACTTC CASSPPWTGEEQYF